These 3 T cell receptor beta chains share one sample of origin, sequenced in a study of PD-L1 blockade in urothelial cancer. Only in-frame clones appear in the TCRdb table, and some are missing; sequencing was by immunoSEQ multiplex PCR. The sample yields 70,000 to 75,000 clones, around 84% seen once. Sequencing used PBMCs, obtained around atezolizumab (anti-PD-L1) treatment. The receptor source for this set is a man aged 65 to 85 with urothelial cancer.

This chain links TRBV10-3 with TRBJ2-7; 8 nucleotides align to TRBD1. Per germline, CDR1 ENHRY and CDR2 SYGVKD. V shed 6 bases, J shed 5 bases, and the junction held 6 bases outside the gene matches. The CDR3 consists of 13 residues. CDR3 sequence: CAIRGQGVNEQYF. The CDR3 region has the DNA TGTGCCATCAGAGGACAGGGCGTCAACGAGCAGTACTTC.

This chain connects TRBV19 to TRBJ2-2; 8 nucleotides line up with TRBD1. J was trimmed by 5 bases and V by 3 bases; bases with no gene match: 11. The CDR3 spans 17 residues. CDR1 and CDR2 from the germline V gene are LNHDA and SQIVND (reference sequence). The CDR3 DNA is TGTGCCAGTAGTATTCTCTTCCGGGACAGGATGACCGGGGAGCTGTTTTTT. Translation: CASSILFRDRMTGELFF.

This clone has a handful of counts. The chain is built from TRBV30 and TRBJ2-1; 12 nucleotides line up with TRBD1. The J segment lost 10 bases and the V segment lost 1 base, leaving 8 bases of the junction unmatched. The CDR3 has 15 amino acids. The germline gives CDR1 GTSNPN, CDR2 SVGIG (reference sequence). The CDR3, as DNA: TGTGCCTGGAGTGCTCCGGGACAGGGGGCTCGAGAGCAGTTCTTC. Translating gives CAWSAPGQGAREQFF.